This T cell receptor (beta chain) is from a study of identifying expanded T cells in peripheral blood. General study points: Differentially abundant clones: about 1.1 between replicates, about 16 at around 14 days, roughly 18 at four. Across healthy donors, higher total template counts meant significantly greater roughly 2-week count variance.

During the collection period, no donor immune events like infections were recorded. TCRdb keeps only in-frame clones here, not all; method: immunoSEQ multiplex PCR. The sample shows 80,000 or so clones, approximately 85% of them seen only once. The germline V and J ends were trimmed by 0 bases and 6 bases, with 11 bases remaining between them. Germline CDR1 reads SGHAT; CDR2 reads FQNNGV. This CDR3 is built from 15 residues. On this clone: Its target is not known.

Material: blood. This receptor was identified in a person between 18 and 75 years old in good health. This sequence joins TRBV11-2 and TRBJ2-2, with TRBD2 as a possible D gene (7 bases). The CDR3 DNA is TGTGCCAGCAGCTTAGAAGGGGGGGTCCCCGGGGAGCTGTTTTTT. Its protein is CASSLEGGVPGELFF.